The 28 T cell receptor beta chains below all came from one sample that was sequenced in a study of cytomegalovirus exposure and HLA in healthy donors. Clones were sequenced by immunoSEQ multiplex PCR, and TCRdb holds only the in-frame ones, with some missing. The data contain about 180,000 clones, around 87% of them singletons. Material: PBMCs. Receptors originate from a woman aged 25 to 39 in good health and CMV-seronegative.

This clone was picked up a small number of times. This chain uses TRBV5-1 with TRBJ1-6; TRBD1 agrees at 7 bases. V lost 5 bases, J lost 9 bases, and 11 bases stayed unmatched. CDR3 size: 15 residues. Per germline, CDR1 SGHRS and CDR2 YFSETQ. CDR3 residues: CASSPPTGEGSPLHF. The CDR3 bases are TGCGCCAGCAGTCCACCTACAGGGGAAGGTTCACCCCTCCACTTT.

The sample holds a few counts of this clone. The rearrangement joins TRBV4-1 to TRBJ2-2; D is unclear. V was shortened by 4 bases and J by 6 bases, with 6 bases between the two germline ends. The germline CDR1 and CDR2 sequences are MGHRA and YSYEKL. The length of the CDR3 is 12 residues. DNA for the CDR3: TGCGCCAGCAGCCCTAGTTCCGGGGAGCTGTTTTTT. Protein product: CASSPSSGELFF.

V gene TRBV6-1 combines with J gene TRBJ1-5, with D possibly being TRBD1 (5 bases). Germline CDR1 reads MNHNS; CDR2 reads SASEGT. Trimming stripped 5 bases from V and 6 bases from J, with 17 bases between. CDR3 length equals 15 residues. The CDR3 DNA follows: TGTGCCAGCAGTCACGAACCAGGGCGTGGTCAGCCCCAGCATTTT. As protein: CASSHEPGRGQPQHF.

The chain uses TRBV5-1 and TRBJ2-7; the match to TRBD1 covers 7 bases. V dropped 4 bases and J dropped 7; count of bases not matched to a gene: 8. Germline V gene sequence: CDR1 SGHRS, CDR2 YFSETQ. This CDR3 spans 13 amino acids. The CDR3 sequence is CASSPTGSQEQYF. The CDR3 region has the DNA TGCGCCAGCAGCCCGACAGGGAGCCAAGAGCAGTACTTC.

This chain joins TRBV6-5 and TRBJ2-3; D is perhaps TRBD2 (5 bases). The CDR3 contains 15 residues. Germline V CDR1 and CDR2: MNHEY, SVGAGI. V lost 7 bases to trimming and J lost 4 bases, with 18 bases between them. The CDR3 nucleotides read TGTGCCAGCACGGCTGCGGGTTCGAGATCAGATACGCAGTATTTT. Its translation is CASTAAGSRSDTQYF.

V and J are TRBV9 and TRBJ1-6; a weak D match, TRBD1 (6 bases). V lost 8 bases, J lost 6 bases, and 27 bases lay in between. CDR1 SGDLS and CDR2 YYNGEE come from the germline V gene. CDR3 size: 18 residues. This CDR3 is CASPVQRWGGGLNSPLHF. CDR3 coding DNA: TGTGCCAGTCCCGTCCAACGATGGGGAGGGGGGCTTAATTCACCCCTCCACTTT.

The chain links TRBV5-4 to TRBJ2-1; 8 positions match TRBD2. V lost 2 bases, J lost 5 bases, and 6 bases stayed unmatched. CDR3 length: 15 amino acids. Germline CDR1 SGHNT, CDR2 YYREEE (reference sequence). CDR3 sequence reads: CASSFGGGVHNEQFF. Here the CDR3 DNA reads TGTGCCAGCAGCTTCGGGGGGGGCGTCCACAATGAGCAGTTCTTC.

Here the CDR3 DNA reads TGTGCCAGTAGTAGTGGACAGGACTTAAGCTACGAGCAGTACTTC. Its protein is CASSSGQDLSYEQYF. The genes are TRBV19 and TRBJ2-7; 7 nucleotides align to TRBD1. CDR3 length equals 15 residues. CDR1 LNHDA and CDR2 SQIVND come from the germline V gene (reference sequence). V gave up 4 bases and J gave up 3 bases; unmatched junction bases: 9.

The chain uses TRBV25-1 and TRBJ1-5, with 10 bases aligning to TRBD1. This CDR3 is 15 amino acids long. The junction had 3 bases not matched to a gene; V was cut back by 1 base and J by 6 bases. The V gene's germline CDR1 is MGHDK and CDR2 SYGVNS. The CDR3, as DNA: TGTGCCAGCAGTGAATCTGGACAGGGGGTTCAGCCCCAGCATTTT. Translation: CASSESGQGVQPQHF.

This clone was observed a single time. The rearrangement links TRBV5-4 to TRBJ1-2; D perhaps matches TRBD1 (5 bases). The CDR3 runs to 15 residues. Between the trimmed V and J ends, which lost 1 base and 6 bases, there was a span of 16 bases. The V gene's germline CDR1 is SGHNT and CDR2 YYREEE (reference sequence). In DNA form, the CDR3 reads TGTGCCAGCAGCTTGTTAGGGTCAGGGTCTCATGGCTACACCTTC. This sequence encodes CASSLLGSGSHGYTF.

This chain joins TRBV19 and TRBJ2-1; 10 nucleotides line up with TRBD2. Germline-derived CDR1 and CDR2 are LNHDA and SQIVND (reference sequence). With V trimmed by 4 bases and J by 4 bases, 4 bases remained unmatched. The CDR3 is 15 amino acids. CDR3 loop: CASSNSGGPYNEQFF. In nucleotides, the CDR3 is TGTGCCAGTAGTAATAGCGGGGGGCCTTACAATGAGCAGTTCTTC.

The chain has TRBV2 and TRBJ1-1, with D perhaps matching TRBD1 (6 bases). This CDR3 has 16 residues. Germline CDR1 SNHLY, CDR2 FYNNEI. The ends were cut back, 0 bases at V and 1 base at J, with 12 bases in the middle. CDR3: CASSEAGVGQNTEAFF. CDR3 nucleotide sequence: TGTGCCAGCAGTGAAGCGGGGGTGGGACAGAACACTGAAGCTTTCTTT.

The chain links TRBV4-1 to TRBJ2-7; a weak D match, TRBD1 (7 bases). This CDR3 region has 16 residues. The germline V and J ends were trimmed by 4 bases and 7 bases, with 23 bases remaining between them. Germline CDR1 MGHRA, CDR2 YSYEKL. The DNA of the CDR3 is TGCGCCAGCAGCCTCGTTGGGGGGACAGACATGGGTGAGCAGTACTTC. Protein sequence: CASSLVGGTDMGEQYF.

The V gene is TRBV7-8, the J gene TRBJ1-2; D might be TRBD1 (6 bases). The CDR3 covers 15 residues. The germline V gene encodes CDR1 SGHVS and CDR2 FQNEAQ. Deletions cut 2 bases from V and 0 bases from J, with 10 bases between. CDR3 nucleotide sequence: TGTGCCAGCAGCTTACTGTCAGGGGCTAACTATGGCTACACCTTC. It yields the protein CASSLLSGANYGYTF. Based on the CDR3 plus reference TRBV7-8 and TRBJ1-2, the full variable domain is GAGVSQSPRYKVAKRGQDVALRCDPISGHVSLFWYQQALGQGPEFLTYFQNEAQLDKSGLPSDRFFAERPEGSVSTLKIQRTQQEDSAVYLCASSLLSGANYGYTFGSGTRLTVV.

The rearrangement uses TRBV7-2 and TRBJ2-2; D is unclear. V shed 8 bases and J shed 2 bases, with 18 bases lying between them. From germline, CDR1 is SGHTA and CDR2 FQGNSA. The CDR3 is made up of 16 amino acids. In DNA, the CDR3 is TGTGCCAGCGGATCCTTCGGGTGGCAAAACACCGGGGAGCTGTTTTTT. This gives the protein CASGSFGWQNTGELFF.

The gene calls are TRBV6-6 and TRBJ1-5; tentatively, D is TRBD1 (5 bases). In germline, CDR1 is MNHNY, CDR2 SVGAGI (reference sequence). This CDR3 is 15 amino acids long. With 6 bases removed from V and 1 base from J, the gap between germline ends came to 13 bases. The CDR3 loop reads CASRPGLRSNQPQHF. The CDR3 DNA reads TGTGCCAGCAGACCAGGGTTGCGCAGCAATCAGCCCCAGCATTTT.

This sequence joins TRBV7-2 and TRBJ2-1; possibly TRBD2 for D (6 bases). The V end was cut by 0 bases, the J end by 1 base, with 10 bases between. The germline gives CDR1 SGHTA, CDR2 FQGNSA. The CDR3 consists of 16 residues. CDR3: CASSLAGSGSYNEQFF. The CDR3 DNA reads TGTGCCAGCAGCTTAGCGGGGAGCGGGTCCTACAATGAGCAGTTCTTC.

V and J are TRBV7-2 and TRBJ2-1; tentative D call: TRBD2 (6 bases). V dropped 6 bases and J dropped 1 base, with 13 bases sitting between them. Germline V gene data show CDR1 as SGHTA and CDR2 as FQGNSA. CDR3 length equals 15 residues. CDR3: CASRVTSLSYNEQFF. The CDR3, as DNA: TGTGCCAGCAGGGTAACTAGCCTATCCTACAATGAGCAGTTCTTC.

In this sample, this clone turned up a few times. This chain uses TRBV4-1 with TRBJ1-2, with D perhaps TRBD1 (5 bases). The V end was cut by 1 base, the J end by 5 bases, with 8 bases between. CDR3 length: 13 residues. The germline V gene encodes CDR1 MGHRA and CDR2 YSYEKL. The CDR3 protein is CASSQVSGYGYTF. The CDR3 DNA is TGCGCCAGCAGCCAAGTCTCAGGGTATGGCTACACCTTC.

This chain links TRBV18 with TRBJ1-2, with D unclear. Trimming stripped 6 bases from V and 3 bases from J, with 14 bases between. The V gene's germline CDR1 is KGHSH and CDR2 LQKENI. The CDR3 has 14 amino acids. DNA of the CDR3: TGTGCCAGCTCCTCAGAAAGTGAACACTATGGCTACACCTTC. Translated, it gives CASSSESEHYGYTF.

This rearrangement joins TRBV5-1 to TRBJ1-5; D unresolved. CDR3 length: 15 amino acids. Between the trimmed V and J ends, which lost 0 bases and 1 base, there was a span of 8 bases. Germline CDR1 reads SGHRS; CDR2 reads YFSETQ. For the CDR3, the DNA is TGCGCCAGCAGCTTGGGCCAGTCCAGCAATCAGCCCCAGCATTTT. This encodes CASSLGQSSNQPQHF.

The J gene is TRBJ1-2, the V gene TRBV5-4; a possible D gene is TRBD1 (6 bases). V lost 4 bases and J 8 bases, leaving 15 bases between the germline ends. CDR3 length: 13 residues. Per the germline V gene, CDR1 is SGHNT and CDR2 is YYREEE (reference sequence). CDR3 protein: CASSARGLEGYTF. The CDR3 coding sequence is TGTGCCAGCAGCGCCAGGGGATTGGAGGGCTACACCTTC.

The chain recombines TRBV4-2 with TRBJ2-1; no reliable D call. The germline V and J ends were trimmed by 4 bases and 4 bases, with 8 bases remaining between them. CDR1 is LGHNA and CDR2 is YNFKEQ in the germline V gene. This CDR3 has 13 residues. As DNA, the CDR3 is TGTGCCAGCAGCCTGACTGATTACAATGAGCAGTTCTTC. It yields the protein CASSLTDYNEQFF.

The chain recombines TRBV6-5 with TRBJ2-1; 9 bases are a match to TRBD2. The CDR3 has 13 residues. With 5 bases clipped from V and 9 bases from J, the junction kept 5 bases outside the gene matches. CDR1 MNHEY and CDR2 SVGAGI come from the germline V gene. The CDR3 DNA is TGTGCCAGCAGTCTGGGACTAGCCGGTGAGCAGTTCTTC. Translation: CASSLGLAGEQFF.

This chain uses TRBV4-1 with TRBJ2-2, with D unclear. Germline values: CDR1 MGHRA, CDR2 YSYEKL. Trimming left V 1 base short and J 4 bases short, with 7 bases between. This CDR3 comprises 14 residues. The chain's CDR3 is CASSQGAFTGELFF. Here the CDR3 DNA reads TGCGCCAGCAGCCAAGGGGCCTTCACCGGGGAGCTGTTTTTT.

The gene calls are TRBV27 and TRBJ2-2, with D maybe TRBD1 (5 bases). The CDR3 spans 13 residues. V dropped 4 bases and J dropped 4 bases, with 7 bases sitting between them. Germline CDR1 MNHEY, CDR2 SMNVEV (reference sequence). This chain's CDR3 is CASSSRGTGELFF. DNA for the CDR3: TGTGCCAGCAGTTCTAGGGGCACCGGGGAGCTGTTTTTT.

This chain uses TRBV7-8 with TRBJ2-3; D possibly corresponds to TRBD2 (6 bases). Deletions cut 5 bases from V and 2 bases from J, with 20 bases between. Per germline, CDR1 SGHVS and CDR2 FQNEAQ. This CDR3 spans 17 amino acids. The CDR3 protein is CASSQNNRDWSTDTQYF. The CDR3 DNA reads as TGTGCCAGCAGCCAAAACAACCGGGACTGGTCCACAGATACGCAGTATTTT.

The rearrangement links TRBV19 to TRBJ1-1; no reliable D call. The germline V gene has CDR1 LNHDA and CDR2 SQIVND (reference sequence). The CDR3 has 12 amino acids. Trimming left V 7 bases short and J 1 base short, with 7 bases between. The CDR3 is CASITENTEAFF. The CDR3, as DNA: TGTGCCAGTATAACAGAGAACACTGAAGCTTTCTTT.